The 14 T cell receptor beta chains below come from one sample, sequenced in a study of T cell responses to AZD1222 COVID-19 vaccine (TCRdb year 2021). Explained via the paper, the time point label denotes: about 28 days (+/-7) after the second vaccine dose. The method was the immunoSEQ multiplex PCR assay. Here the immuneACCESS table is served through TCRdb, limited to in-frame sequences with V and J called. Missing clones are a known gap in these copies; in checked studies unresolved V genes cover under half, and the rest lacks a known reason. For this sample the table gives some 150,000 clones, of which around 87% were detected only once. The top ten clonotypes cover about a tenth of the sample. The sample was peripheral blood, taken 28 days after the second AZD1222 dose. These TCRs come from an adult who received the AZD1222 COVID-19 vaccine.

The chain employs TRBV9 and TRBJ1-4, with D perhaps TRBD1 (6 bases). Germline lookup yields CDR1 SGDLS and CDR2 YYNGEE. This CDR3 contains 14 residues. V was trimmed by 4 bases and J by 7 bases, leaving 14 bases between them. CDR3: CASSPRTDGEKLFF. The CDR3 DNA reads as TGTGCCAGCAGCCCTAGGACAGATGGTGAAAAACTGTTTTTT.

The chain combines TRBV6-5 with TRBJ2-1; D not certain. Germline V gene lookup returns CDR1 MNHEY and CDR2 SVGAGI. Trimming removed 2 bases at V and 8 bases at J, with 7 bases between. This CDR3 comprises 12 residues. The CDR3 region is CASSYKVYEQFF. CDR3 bases: TGTGCCAGCAGTTACAAAGTGTATGAGCAGTTCTTC.

The J gene is TRBJ2-3, the V gene TRBV24-1; TRBD1 aligns across 7 bases. The trim removed 3 bases at V and 6 bases at J, leaving 5 bases unmatched. Per the germline V gene, CDR1 is KGHDR and CDR2 is SFDVKD. The CDR3 is 14 residues long. CDR3 nucleotides: TGTGCCACCAGTGATAGGACGACAGGGGATACGCAGTATTTT. The encoded protein is CATSDRTTGDTQYF.

A single count supports this clone. This chain joins TRBV10-3 and TRBJ1-1; D perhaps matches TRBD1 (6 bases). CDR3 length equals 14 residues. V lost 5 bases and J lost 1, with 11 bases in between. Germline loops: CDR1 ENHRY, CDR2 SYGVKD. The CDR3, as DNA: TGTGCCATCAGTTTTGAGGGGGGGAACACTGAAGCTTTCTTT. This translates into CAISFEGGNTEAFF.

This chain joins TRBV5-1 and TRBJ2-7, with TRBD1 matching 11 bases. J gave up 6 bases and V 2 bases, and 7 bases lay outside the gene matches. The germline gives CDR1 SGHRS, CDR2 YFSETQ. The CDR3 has 15 amino acids. Written as DNA, the CDR3 is TGCGCCAGCAGCTTTAAGTTGGGACAGGGGGGCGAGCAGTACTTC. As protein: CASSFKLGQGGEQYF.

The genes are TRBV29-1 and TRBJ1-1; 7 nucleotides match TRBD1. Germline V gene data show CDR1 as SQVTM and CDR2 as ANQGSEA. With V trimmed by 5 bases and J by 0 bases, 18 bases remained unmatched. This CDR3 region has 18 residues. CDR3 loop: CSVSSGIGQVKLNTEAFF. CDR3 DNA sequence: TGCAGCGTTTCCTCCGGAATAGGACAGGTTAAATTGAACACTGAAGCTTTCTTT. The full variable domain, its missing parts supplied by reference TRBV29-1 and TRBJ1-1, is SAVISQKPSRDICQRGTSLTIQCQVDSQVTMMFWYRQQPGQSLTLIATANQGSEATYESGFVIDKFPISRPNLTFSTLTVSNMSPEDSSIYLCSVSSGIGQVKLNTEAFFGQGTRLTVV.

The chain employs TRBV27 and TRBJ1-2; D gene uncertain. CDR3 length: 15 amino acids. Germline loops: CDR1 MNHEY, CDR2 SMNVEV (reference sequence). V was pared by 6 bases and J by 2 bases, with 16 bases between. The CDR3, as DNA: TGTGCCAGCAGGTCCGCCGGGTCAGGAAACTATGGCTACACCTTC. Its translation is CASRSAGSGNYGYTF.

The table lists this clone with a count of one. This chain joins TRBV24-1 and TRBJ1-2; D not certain. V was clipped by 1 base and J by 0 bases, with 5 bases between them. Germline-derived CDR1 and CDR2 are KGHDR and SFDVKD. This CDR3 spans 14 amino acids. CDR3 in DNA: TGTGCCACCAGTGATTTCGAAGCTAACTATGGCTACACCTTC. As protein: CATSDFEANYGYTF.

The rearrangement uses TRBV7-3 and TRBJ2-2, with TRBD2 identical over 7 bases. V shed 2 bases and J 4 bases; nucleotides not matched to a gene: 7. Germline lookup yields CDR1 SGHTA and CDR2 FQGTGA. The CDR3 consists of 16 residues. Here the CDR3 reads CASSLGRPGGTGELFF. The CDR3 DNA sequence: TGTGCCAGCAGCTTAGGTCGTCCGGGGGGCACCGGGGAGCTGTTTTTT.

This clone appeared a single time. The V gene is TRBV29-1, the J gene TRBJ1-1; D is uncertain. V lost 8 bases to trimming and J lost 1 base, with 2 bases between them. This CDR3 is built from 9 residues. Germline CDR1 is SQVTM and CDR2 is ANQGSEA. The CDR3 coding sequence is TGCAGCACGAACACTGAAGCTTTCTTT. It yields the protein CSTNTEAFF.

This chain links TRBV16 with TRBJ1-2, with 8 bases lining up with TRBD1. The germline gives CDR1 KGHSY, CDR2 FQNENV. Germline trimming cut 2 bases from V and 13 bases from J; bases unmatched to any gene: 12. This CDR3 contains 14 residues. CDR3 bases: TGTGCCAGCAGCCAAAAGCAGGGGGCAAGAAGCTCCACCTTC. It is translated as CASSQKQGARSSTF.

This clone has just one count. V usage is TRBV7-9 and J usage is TRBJ2-1, with 13 bases matching TRBD2. The CDR3 totals 18 residues. CDR1 and CDR2 (germline): SEHNR, FQNEAQ (reference sequence). V was clipped by 7 bases and J by 4 bases; unmatched bases: 13. CDR3 DNA: TGTGCCAGCAAAGCTTGGAACGGACTAGCGGGAGTGTACAATGAGCAGTTCTTC. Translating gives CASKAWNGLAGVYNEQFF.

This rearrangement joins TRBV4-3 to TRBJ2-7; TRBD2 aligns across 8 bases. This CDR3 comprises 15 residues. Germline V gene sequence: CDR1 LGHNA, CDR2 YSLEER. The V segment lost 0 bases and the J segment 2 bases; nucleotides outside the gene matches: 3. CDR3 region: CASSQDRGGAYEQYF. The CDR3 DNA reads TGCGCCAGCAGCCAAGATCGGGGGGGGGCCTACGAGCAGTACTTC.

This clone was found a few times. The V and J genes are TRBV5-1 and TRBJ2-7; unclear D gene. Germline values: CDR1 SGHRS, CDR2 YFSETQ. With 0 bases removed from V and 2 bases from J, the gap between germline ends came to 9 bases. This CDR3 contains 14 residues. CDR3 amino acids: CASSLEGQTYEQYF. As DNA, the CDR3 is TGCGCCAGCAGCTTGGAGGGCCAAACCTACGAGCAGTACTTC.